Listed here are 18 T cell receptor beta chains from one sample, sequenced in a study of fetal regulatory T cell absence and autoimmunity (TCRdb year 2017). The library was prepared using the immunoSEQ multiplex PCR assay. The table comes from immuneACCESS by way of TCRdb, which keeps in-frame sequences with V and J called. Part of the clones is missing from these tables; in studies checked, under half for an unresolved V gene and the rest for unknown reasons. The sample table shows 85,000 to 100,000 clones, and about three quarters are seen once. The ten largest clonotypes hold roughly 2% of the sample. The sample comprised pancreas tissue. These receptors all stem from a male donor with IPEX syndrome.

V usage is TRBV9 and J usage is TRBJ1-4, with 8 positions matching TRBD1. The CDR3 loop spans 13 amino acids. J lost 7 bases, V lost 4 bases, and 3 bases had no gene match. In germline, CDR1 is SGDLS, CDR2 YYNGEE. CDR3 sequence (DNA): TGTGCCAGCAGCCCCGGACAGGGTGAAAAACTGTTTTTT. Protein sequence: CASSPGQGEKLFF.

The chain uses TRBV5-4 and TRBJ2-7; 9 bases align to TRBD1. This CDR3 spans 15 amino acids. Trimming cost V 3 bases and J 7 bases; bases outside gene matches: 11. Germline V lookup: CDR1 SGHNT, CDR2 YYREEE (reference sequence). CDR3 nucleotides: TGTGCCAGCAGCTCTCCTTGGACAGGGGTGGAGGAGCAGTACTTC. Amino acids: CASSSPWTGVEEQYF.

The CDR3 DNA sequence: TGTGCCAGCAGCACTAGCGGGAGATACAATGAGCAGTTCTTC. It specifies CASSTSGRYNEQFF. V is TRBV11-2 and J is TRBJ2-1; 11 bases fit TRBD2. Germline values: CDR1 SGHAT, CDR2 FQNNGV. CDR3 size: 14 residues. J gave up 4 bases and V 5 bases, and 1 base lay outside the gene matches.

This clone has just a few counts. The chain uses TRBV6-5 and TRBJ2-7; possible D gene TRBD2, 6 bases. V lost 6 bases and J lost 3, with 9 bases in between. The CDR3 extends over 12 amino acids. In germline, CDR1 is MNHEY, CDR2 SVGAGI. The CDR3 here is CASRAGIYEQYF. CDR3 nucleotide sequence: TGTGCCAGCAGGGCGGGAATCTACGAGCAGTACTTC.

V is TRBV5-1 and J is TRBJ2-4; D is perhaps TRBD1 (5 bases). This CDR3 comprises 15 residues. Trimming removed 0 bases at V and 2 bases at J, with 9 bases between. CDR1 and CDR2 from the germline V gene are SGHRS and YFSETQ. CDR3 sequence reads: CASSLGAGTKNIQYF. DNA for the CDR3: TGCGCCAGCAGCTTGGGGGCAGGGACCAAAAACATTCAGTACTTC. The whole variable domain, remainder taken from reference TRBV5-1 and TRBJ2-4, is KAGVTQTPRYLIKTRGQQVTLSCSPISGHRSVSWYQQTPGQGLQFLFEYFSETQRNKGNFPGRFSGRQFSNSRSEMNVSTLELGDSALYLCASSLGAGTKNIQYFGAGTRLSVL.

In its sample, this clone was seen a few times. The chain has TRBV7-2 and TRBJ2-3; D is unclear. There are 16 residues in the CDR3. V was cut by 4 bases and J by 0 bases, with 14 bases left in between. Per germline, CDR1 SGHTA and CDR2 FQGNSA. CDR3 nucleotides: TGTGCCAGCAGCTCGTTCTTGGGCGCTAGCACAGATACGCAGTATTTT. It codes for CASSSFLGASTDTQYF.

The chain joins TRBV5-1 to TRBJ2-2, with TRBD1 matching over 8 bases. CDR1 is SGHRS and CDR2 is YFSETQ in the germline V gene. The ends lost 3 bases at V and 0 bases at J; junction bases unmatched: 4. The CDR3 is 16 amino acids. The CDR3 DNA reads TGCGCCAGCAGCTATAGGACAGGGTCGAACACCGGGGAGCTGTTTTTT. Translation: CASSYRTGSNTGELFF.

This chain links TRBV5-1 with TRBJ2-5, with D tentatively TRBD1 (6 bases). Germline CDR1 reads SGHRS; CDR2 reads YFSETQ. Trimming stripped 3 bases from V and 1 base from J, with 10 bases between. CDR3 size: 14 residues. For the CDR3, the DNA is TGCGCCAGCAGCTGGGGGCTCATCCAAGAGACCCAGTACTTC. Its translation: CASSWGLIQETQYF.

This clone was counted only a few times. This chain joins TRBV5-1 and TRBJ2-1, with a possible D match to TRBD2 (6 bases). Germline values: CDR1 SGHRS, CDR2 YFSETQ. Between the trimmed V and J ends, which lost 4 bases and 13 bases, there was a span of 18 bases. The CDR3 totals 13 residues. The DNA for the CDR3 is TGCGCCAGCAGCATGGACCGGGACTCTCATCAGTTCTTC. The encoded protein is CASSMDRDSHQFF.

The gene calls are TRBV27 and TRBJ2-1, with 11 bases lining up with TRBD2. This CDR3 comprises 15 residues. V gave up 2 bases and J gave up 5 bases; unmatched junction bases: 2. The germline gives CDR1 MNHEY, CDR2 SMNVEV (reference sequence). This CDR3 is CASSLRLAGHNEQFF. The CDR3 DNA is TGTGCCAGCAGTTTAAGACTAGCGGGACACAATGAGCAGTTCTTC.

The V and J genes are TRBV5-6 and TRBJ2-1; D is unclear. Germline CDR1 SGHDT, CDR2 YYEEEE. The CDR3 is 16 amino acids. Trimming shortened V by 2 bases and J by 0 bases, and 12 bases separated the two germline ends. The DNA of the CDR3 is TGTGCCAGCAGCTTCATCGGCGGTAACTCCTACAATGAGCAGTTCTTC. Residues: CASSFIGGNSYNEQFF.

The V and J genes are TRBV2 and TRBJ2-5; 7 bases are a match to TRBD2. J gave up 2 bases and V 4 bases, and 7 bases lay outside the gene matches. Germline values: CDR1 SNHLY, CDR2 FYNNEI. The CDR3 runs to 15 residues. The CDR3 region is CASSVSGLGQETQYF. Written as DNA, the CDR3 is TGTGCCAGCAGTGTTAGCGGGCTAGGGCAAGAGACCCAGTACTTC.

This rearrangement joins TRBV11-2 to TRBJ2-3, with TRBD2 matching 15 bases. The CDR3 runs 15 residues. Trimming at V came to 8 bases and at J to 6 bases, leaving 6 bases not matched to a gene. Germline V gene data show CDR1 as SGHAT and CDR2 as FQNNGV. The CDR3 DNA follows: TGTGCCAGCTCGGGACTAGCGGGGGGCCGGGATACGCAGTATTTT. It translates to CASSGLAGGRDTQYF.

This chain uses TRBV6-5 with TRBJ1-2; 8 bases agree with TRBD1. The V gene end was trimmed by 2 bases and the J gene end by 2 bases; junction bases not matched to a gene: 4. The CDR3 runs 15 residues. Germline V CDR1 and CDR2: MNHEY, SVGAGI. The CDR3 DNA reads as TGTGCCAGCAGTTACGCAGGGGGCCCGAACTATGGCTACACCTTC. Its translation: CASSYAGGPNYGYTF.

This chain links TRBV11-3 with TRBJ1-2; D perhaps matches TRBD1 (6 bases). The ends were cut back, 5 bases at V and 3 bases at J, with 16 bases in the middle. Germline-derived CDR1 and CDR2 are SGHNT and YENEEA. This CDR3 has 15 amino acids. The CDR3 DNA reads as TGTGCCAGCAGCCCCCCCGGACAGACTTACTATGGCTACACCTTC. It yields the protein CASSPPGQTYYGYTF. Supplemented by reference TRBV11-3 and TRBJ1-2, the full variable domain reads EAGVVQSPRYKIIEKKQPVAFWCNPISGHNTLYWYLQNLGQGPELLIRYENEEAVDDSQLPKDRFSAERLKGVDSTLKIQPAELGDSAVYLCASSPPGQTYYGYTFGSGTRLTVV.

This sequence joins TRBV7-9 and TRBJ1-6, with 8 bases aligning to TRBD1. Germline V CDR1 and CDR2: SEHNR, FQNEAQ (reference sequence). CDR3 size: 15 residues. V gave up 4 bases and J gave up 7 bases; unmatched junction bases: 6. The CDR3 reads CASSSGQGRNSPLHF. DNA for the CDR3: TGTGCCAGCAGCTCCGGACAGGGTCGGAATTCACCCCTCCACTTT.

This chain joins TRBV2 and TRBJ2-7; the match to TRBD1 covers 8 bases. The J segment lost 2 bases and the V segment lost 3 bases, leaving 3 bases of the junction unmatched. Germline CDR1 SNHLY, CDR2 FYNNEI. This CDR3 region has 14 residues. CDR3: CASSDAGGPYEQYF. The CDR3, as DNA: TGTGCCAGCAGTGACGCAGGGGGCCCCTACGAGCAGTACTTC.

This clone showed up just a few times. V gene TRBV18 combines with J gene TRBJ2-7; TRBD1 or TRBD2 may be the D gene (5 bases each). The CDR3 runs 14 residues. Germline V gives CDR1 KGHSH, CDR2 LQKENI. Trimming pared 5 bases from V and 5 bases from J, leaving 16 bases between. CDR3 protein: CASSFMRGFDEQYF. CDR3 DNA sequence: TGTGCCAGCTCATTTATGAGGGGATTCGACGAGCAGTACTTC.